The 7 T cell receptor beta chains in this list originate from one sample, sequenced in a study of identical twins. TCRdb redid the calling of the 5' RACE reads with MiXCR, one entry per CDR3 protein. The top ten clones hold roughly 1.6% of a sample with fewer than 800,000 distinct CDR3 sequences, under 8.5% of them seen once. The sample also formed part of further work on yellow fever vaccine responses in identical twins.

The sample comprised PBMCs. These TCRs come from a woman under 30 in good health.

This clonotype was seen many times. This chain links TRBV20-1 with TRBJ2-1; D gene ambiguous. The germline V gene has CDR1 DFQATT and CDR2 SNEGSKA (reference sequence). V was pared by 3 bases and J by 7 bases, with 10 bases between. The CDR3 runs 12 residues. The CDR3 loop is CSASRPGNEQFF. The CDR3 coding sequence is TGCAGTGCTAGCCGCCCTGGTAATGAGCAGTTCTTC.

In its sample, this clonotype was seen many times. The chain uses TRBV20-1 and TRBJ2-7, with D possibly TRBD1 on 5 matching bases. Germline V CDR1 and CDR2: DFQATT, SNEGSKA (reference sequence). With 6 bases removed from V and 2 bases from J, the gap between germline ends came to 20 bases. The CDR3 has 15 residues. This chain's CDR3 is CSATSRTRQTYEQYF. Written as DNA, the CDR3 is TGCAGTGCCACGAGCCGGACAAGACAAACCTACGAGCAGTACTTC.

The table lists this clonotype with many counts. The rearrangement uses TRBV12-3 or TRBV12-4 and TRBJ2-4; maybe TRBD2 (5 bases). Trimming pared 0 bases from V and 8 bases from J, leaving 8 bases between. CDR3 length: 13 amino acids. Here the CDR3 reads CASSLASEDIQYF. In DNA form, the CDR3 reads TGTGCCAGCAGTTTAGCTAGCGAAGACATTCAGTACTTC.

The chain uses TRBV2 and TRBJ1-5; a weak D match, TRBD1 (6 bases). CDR1 SNHLY and CDR2 FYNNEI come from the germline V gene. This CDR3 comprises 14 residues. Deletions cut 4 bases from V and 6 bases from J, with 13 bases between. CDR3 sequence (DNA): TGTGCCAGCAGTGTAGGGGGTTTACGTCAGCCCCAGCATTTT. This codes for CASSVGGLRQPQHF.

This chain connects TRBV18 to TRBJ2-5, with no clear D. Trimming cost V 1 base and J 2 bases, with 8 bases left between them. The germline gives CDR1 KGHSH, CDR2 LQKENI. The CDR3 is 14 amino acids. CDR3 DNA: TGTGCCAGCTCACCACGGTCAACTCAAGAGACCCAGTACTTC. Translation: CASSPRSTQETQYF.

The chain recombines TRBV24-1 with TRBJ2-1, with TRBD1 as a possible D gene (6 bases). Germline CDR1 is KGHDR and CDR2 is SFDVKD. This CDR3 is 16 amino acids long. Deletions cut 1 base from V and 4 bases from J, with 13 bases between. The CDR3 region has the DNA TGTGCCACCAGTGATTTTAAGGCAGGGGTATACAATGAGCAGTTCTTC. It is translated as CATSDFKAGVYNEQFF.

This clonotype showed up just a few times. The rearrangement joins TRBV25-1 to TRBJ1-2, with D possibly TRBD1 on 5 matching bases. The CDR3 consists of 14 residues. V lost 3 bases and J lost 7, with 15 bases in between. Germline CDR1 is MGHDK and CDR2 is SYGVNS. CDR3 sequence: CASSEGRQGRGYTF. Here the CDR3 DNA reads TGTGCCAGCAGTGAGGGACGTCAGGGACGTGGCTACACCTTC.